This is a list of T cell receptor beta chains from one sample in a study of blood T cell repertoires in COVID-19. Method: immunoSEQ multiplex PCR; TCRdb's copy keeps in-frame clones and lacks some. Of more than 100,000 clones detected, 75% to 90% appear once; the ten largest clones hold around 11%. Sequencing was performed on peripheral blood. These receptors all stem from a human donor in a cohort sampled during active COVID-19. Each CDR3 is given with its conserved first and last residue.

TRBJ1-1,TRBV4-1,CASSQGWRGLGRMNTEAFF
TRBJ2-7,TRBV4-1,CASSQEVGVGVYEQYF
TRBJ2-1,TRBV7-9,CASRPGTGGDSYNEQFF
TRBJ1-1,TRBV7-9,CASSLGTSEEAFF
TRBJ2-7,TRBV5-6,CASNEWGVLYEQYF
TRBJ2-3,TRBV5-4,CASSNGGAEDTQYF
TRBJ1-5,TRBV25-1,CASSERGFYQPQHF
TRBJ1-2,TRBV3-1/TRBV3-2,CASSRTANYGYTF
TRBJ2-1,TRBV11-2,CASSDPSGGYNEQFF
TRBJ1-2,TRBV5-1,CASSLSAAYGYTF
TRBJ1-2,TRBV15,CATSRAGTDYGYTF
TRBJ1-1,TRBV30,CAWSPYRGTEAFF
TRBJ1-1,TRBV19,CASSTTHTGITEAFF
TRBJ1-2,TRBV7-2,CASSLTGGGGYTF
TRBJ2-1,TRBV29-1,CSVRPQGMGEQFF
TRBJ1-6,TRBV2,CASTDRVFTYNSPLHF
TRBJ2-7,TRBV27,CASSLAGVSEQYF
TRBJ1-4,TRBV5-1,CASSLTAGQGNEKLFF
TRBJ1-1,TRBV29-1,CSVVGDSTPRRAFF
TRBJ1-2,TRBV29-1,CSVEGHWTGGVEGYGYTF
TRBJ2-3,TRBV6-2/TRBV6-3,CASSYSGSHTQYF
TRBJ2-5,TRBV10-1,CASSRQTQETQYF
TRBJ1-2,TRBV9,CASSAGGGNYGYTF
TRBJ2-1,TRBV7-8,CASSSYSFSSLYNEQFF